The 6 T cell receptor beta chains below come from one sample, sequenced in a study of vaccination and CD4 T cells after COVID-19. Treatment here: approximately 9-day PBMC culture with coronavirus spike peptide pools or control peptides (ViraFEST assay). Before the COVID-19 pandemic (2011-2018), CD4+ T cells were obtained from the unexposed donor. Their cognate antigens are unknown. Cultured CD4+ T cells had their DNA profiled by the Oncomine TCR Beta short-read assay. Cultured CD4+ T cells yielded the extracted genomic DNA. Each CDR3 protein gets one entry after TCRdb re-called the PCR reads with MiXCR. Of under 10,000 distinct CDR3 sequences in the sample, roughly 36% were seen once. Sequencing was carried out using CD4+ T cells from blood, cultured in vitro. The receptors originated from a human donor in good health.

V usage is TRBV5-1 and J usage is TRBJ2-2, with 7 bases fitting TRBD1. Germline loops: CDR1 SGHRS, CDR2 YFSETQ. There are 15 residues in the CDR3. V was clipped by 4 bases and J by 4 bases; unmatched bases: 7. The CDR3 DNA is TGCGCCAGCAGCCCGGACAGGTTGGGCACCGGGGAGCTGTTTTTT. Protein sequence: CASSPDRLGTGELFF.

CDR3 sequence reads: CASSQGGTGGALYGYTF. The DNA of the CDR3 is TGTGCCAGCAGCCAAGGGGGGACAGGGGGCGCGCTCTATGGCTACACCTTC. The chain links TRBV14 to TRBJ1-2, with TRBD1 matching over 12 bases. V lost 1 base, J lost 4 bases, and 7 bases stayed unmatched. The CDR3 is 17 residues long. Germline values: CDR1 SGHDN, CDR2 FVKESK. Complete variable domain (other parts from reference TRBV14 and TRBJ1-2): EAGVTQFPSHSVIEKGQTVTLRCDPISGHDNLYWYRRVMGKEIKFLLHFVKESKQDESGMPNNRFLAERTGGTYSTLKVQPAELEDSGVYFCASSQGGTGGALYGYTFGSGTRLTVV.

J is TRBJ1-5 and V is TRBV11-2, with D unclear. The CDR3 spans 13 residues. Trimming shortened V by 8 bases and J by 2 bases, and 10 bases separated the two germline ends. Germline assignment: CDR1 SGHAT and CDR2 FQNNGV. The CDR3 DNA reads as TGTGCCAGCGCCGCCGGGGGCAATCAGCCCCAGCATTTT. Its translation: CASAAGGNQPQHF. The whole variable domain, filled in from reference TRBV11-2 and TRBJ1-5, reads EAGVAQSPRYKIIEKRQSVAFWCNPISGHATLYWYQQILGQGPKLLIQFQNNGVVDDSQLPKDRFSAERLKGVDSTLKIQPAKLEDSAVYLCASAAGGNQPQHFGDGTRLSIL.

This clonotype was detected only a few times. The V gene is TRBV21-1, the J gene TRBJ1-1; the DNA was not compared with TRBD1, the D call given in the table. TRBV21-1 is a pseudogene. The CDR3 has 18 amino acids. Here the CDR3 reads CASSESLSSGQINTEAFF. DNA for the CDR3: TGTGCCAGCAGCGAAAGTCTGTCGTCCGGACAGATTAACACTGAAGCTTTCTTT.

V usage is TRBV6-2 or TRBV6-3 and J usage is TRBJ2-1, with 14 bases identical to TRBD2. Germline V gives CDR1 MNHEY, CDR2 SVGEGT. The trim removed 6 bases at V and 3 bases at J, leaving 4 bases unmatched. The CDR3 runs 16 residues. The CDR3 protein is CASSYGTSGSYNEQFF. The CDR3 region has the DNA TGTGCCAGCAGCTACGGGACTAGCGGGAGCTACAATGAGCAGTTCTTC.

This clonotype came up once. The DNA is left out, because the CDR3 cannot be placed on it with certainty; the CDR3 is given as TCRdb lists it. This chain uses TRBV21-1 with TRBJ2-7. TRBV21-1 is reported as a pseudogene. The CDR3 has 24 amino acids, counting both end residues. This CDR3 reads CASTNQTSMYLCASDGGLSYEQYF.